This is a list of T cell receptor beta chains from one sample in a study of metastatic and nonmetastatic thyroid tumors. From the PCR reads, TCRdb re-called clones with MiXCR. The sample shows about 34,000 clones, roughly 15% of them seen only once. Sample: blood. The origin of the receptors is a female donor with papillary thyroid cancer or a benign thyroid nodule (not recorded which). Some clones in this sample may be carry-over from other donors' samples. Both conserved end residues are part of each CDR3. Fields, in order: J gene, V gene, D gene, clone size, CDR3 DNA, CDR3 protein. A D gene is named only where the DNA matches it firmly. Clone size, where shown, is once, few, many, or a class for clones that have expanded.

TRBJ1-5 | TRBV30 | - | many | TGTGCCTGGACCGAGGAGGGCAATCAGCCCCAGCATTTT | CAWTEEGNQPQHF
TRBJ2-7 | TRBV19 | TRBD2 | many | TGTGCCAGTAGTAGGGGCGGACTAGCGGGTAACGAGCAGTACTTC | CASSRGGLAGNEQYF
TRBJ1-1 | TRBV11-2 | TRBD1 | many | TGTGCCAGCAGCTTACGGCAGGGGGCTCGGGACACTGAAGCTTTCTTT | CASSLRQGARDTEAFF
TRBJ1-5 | TRBV19 | TRBD1 | many | TGTGCCAGTAGTCTAAGGGACAGGGGGCAAGGCAATCAGCCCCAGCATTTT | CASSLRDRGQGNQPQHF
TRBJ2-7 | TRBV20-1 | TRBD2 | many | TGCAGTGCCAGCGCGGGGGGATGGGAGCAGTACTTC | CSASAGGWEQYF
TRBJ2-1 | TRBV5-1 | TRBD2 | - | TGCGCCAGCAGCCCGGGACTAGCGGTCTACAATGAGCAGTTCTTC | CASSPGLAVYNEQFF
TRBJ1-6 | TRBV4-1 | - | - | TGCGCCAGCAGCCAAGAGTCTGAGCTCTCCTATAATTCACCCCTCCACTTT | CASSQESELSYNSPLHF
TRBJ2-1 | TRBV12-5 | TRBD1 | - | TGTGCTAGTGGTTTGGGATTAGGACAGGGGAACCACAATGAGCAGTTCTTC | CASGLGLGQGNHNEQFF
TRBJ2-4 | TRBV4-3 | - | - | TGCGCCAGCAGCCAAGTTTACGGGGGGCTAGCCAAAAACATTCAGTACTTC | CASSQVYGGLAKNIQYF
TRBJ2-7 | TRBV7-2 | - | - | TGTGCCAGCAGCTTAGCGGGGACGGCCTCTCTCGAGCAGTACTTC | CASSLAGTASLEQYF
TRBJ1-1 | TRBV5-5 | TRBD1 | - | TGTGCCAGCAGCCACAGGGGGCGCGGGGACACTGAAGCTTTCTTT | CASSHRGRGDTEAFF
TRBJ2-7 | TRBV5-5 | - | many | TGTGCCAGCAGTTTGACTTGGGGCGAGCAGTACTTC | CASSLTWGEQYF
TRBJ1-2 | TRBV6-1 | TRBD1 | many | TGTGCCAGCAGTGAAGGGACAGGGCGGTATGGCTACACCTTC | CASSEGTGRYGYTF
TRBJ2-1 | TRBV20-1 | TRBD2 | many | TGCAGTGGGATCGGACTAGCGGACTCCTACAATGAGCAGTTCTTC | CSGIGLADSYNEQFF
TRBJ2-7 | TRBV5-1 | - | many | TGCGCCAGCAGCTTGGAGGTCGGACAGAGCTACGAGCAGTACTTC | CASSLEVGQSYEQYF
TRBJ2-2 | TRBV6-1 | - | many | TGTGCCAGCAGCCGGAGGACTACCACCGGGGAGCTGTTTTTT | CASSRRTTTGELFF
TRBJ2-3 | TRBV24-1 | TRBD2 | - | TGTGCCACCAGCGACCCCTCGGGAGGGATGGGTAGAGGGAAGCAGTATTTT | CATSDPSGGMGRGKQYF
TRBJ1-1 | TRBV7-6 | TRBD1 | many | TGTGCCAGCAGCTTAGCGGCAGGGGGCACTGAAGCTTTCTTT | CASSLAAGGTEAFF
TRBJ1-3 | TRBV7-2 | - | - | TGTGCCAGCAGCTCAAGCCGCACCTCTAACACCATATATTTT | CASSSSRTSNTIYF
TRBJ1-4 | TRBV5-4 | TRBD1 | many | TGTGCCAGCAGCTTGAACAGGGGTTTAACTAATGAAAAACTGTTTTTT | CASSLNRGLTNEKLFF
TRBJ1-1 | TRBV2 | - | many | TGTGCCAGCAGTGGAGGGGAGGACACTGAAGCTTTCTTT | CASSGGEDTEAFF
TRBJ2-5 | TRBV7-2 | - | many | TGTGCCAGCAGCCCCCTGACCGAGCCCCCAGAGACCCAGTACTTC | CASSPLTEPPETQYF
TRBJ1-1 | TRBV19 | - | many | TGTGCCAGTGAGAACAGGGCTTGGAACACTGAAGCTTTCTTT | CASENRAWNTEAFF
TRBJ1-2 | TRBV6-6 | - | medium-sized | TGTGCCAGCAGTTACGTCGAAAAGGGGCATGGCTACACCTTC | CASSYVEKGHGYTF
TRBJ2-1 | TRBV6-1 | - | many | TGTGCCAGCAGTGAAGCCCGGGGCGGGTACAATGAGCAGTTCTTC | CASSEARGGYNEQFF
TRBJ2-6 | TRBV20-1 | - | - | TGCAGTGCTAGAGGTCCGGGCGCGGGACGAGCTGGGGCCAACGTCCTGACTTTC | CSARGPGAGRAGANVLTF
TRBJ2-7 | TRBV3-1 | - | many | TGTGCCAGCAGCGATATTTCCTACGAGCAGTACTTC | CASSDISYEQYF
TRBJ2-7 | TRBV27 | - | many | TGTGCCAGCAGTTTAGGGGGATCCCTTTCCTACGAGCAGTACTTC | CASSLGGSLSYEQYF
TRBJ1-4 | TRBV24-1 | - | few | TGTGCAACCAGTGAGGCCCCAACTAATGAAAAACTGTTTTTT | CATSEAPTNEKLFF
TRBJ2-1 | TRBV11-2 | - | - | TGTGCCAGCAGCCTTTTTCGAGGGGGAGAGGCATACAATGAGCAGTTCTTC | CASSLFRGGEAYNEQFF
TRBJ2-7 | TRBV11-2 | - | many | TGTGCCAGCAGCTCTGGGCCTGGGCAGTACTTC | CASSSGPGQYF
TRBJ2-2 | TRBV18 | TRBD2 | many | TGTGCCAGCTCACCAAACTACGGACTAGCGGGAGGAGGCACCGGGGAGCTGTTTTTT | CASSPNYGLAGGGTGELFF
TRBJ1-5 | TRBV18 | TRBD1 | - | TGTGCCAGCTCACTGGACAGGGGTAATCAGCCCCAGCATTTT | CASSLDRGNQPQHF
TRBJ2-1 | TRBV5-1 | - | many | TGCGCCAGCAGCGCCGGGGTTACCCATCTCAATGAGCAGTTCTTC | CASSAGVTHLNEQFF
TRBJ2-5 | TRBV5-1 | - | - | TGCGCCAGCAGCTTGGCGCTAGCAGGAGAGACCCAGTACTTC | CASSLALAGETQYF
TRBJ2-1 | TRBV24-1 | TRBD1 | - | TGTGCCACCAGTGATGGGGACAGGGAAGTAAGGGATGAGCAGTTCTTC | CATSDGDREVRDEQFF
TRBJ1-6 | TRBV7-9 | - | many | TGTGCCAGCACCAGGGATAATTCACCCCTCCACTTT | CASTRDNSPLHF
TRBJ2-5 | TRBV12-3/TRBV12-4 | - | few | TGTGCCAGCAGTTTAGTAGGGTTAGCTGGGGACCAAGATACTCAGTACTTC | CASSLVGLAGDQDTQYF
TRBJ1-1 | TRBV4-1 | - | medium-sized | TGCGCCAGCAGCCAATCACCGTCTCTGAACACTGAAGCTTTCTTT | CASSQSPSLNTEAFF
TRBJ1-4 | TRBV2 | - | many | TGTGCCAGCAGTGAAGACAGTGCAACTAATGAAAAACTGTTTTTT | CASSEDSATNEKLFF
TRBJ2-7 | TRBV4-1 | TRBD1 | - | TGCGCCAGCAGCCAAGATGCCTTGACAGGGTACGAGCAGTACTTC | CASSQDALTGYEQYF
TRBJ1-2 | TRBV4-3 | - | few | TGCGCCAGCAGCCCCGCGGGGGGGGTGTTGGGCTACACCTTC | CASSPAGGVLGYTF
TRBJ1-1 | TRBV4-2 | - | - | TGTGCCAGCAGCCAATTGGGTGGCGGCACTGAAGCTTTCTTT | CASSQLGGGTEAFF
TRBJ1-2 | TRBV6-1 | - | many | TGTGCCAGCGGGCCAGCCTTTACCCCTGATGGCTACACCTTC | CASGPAFTPDGYTF
TRBJ1-2 | TRBV27 | - | many | TGTGCCAGCAGTTTTACAGTAAATTCCTATGGCTACACCTTC | CASSFTVNSYGYTF
TRBJ2-5 | TRBV10-2 | - | few | TGCGCCAGCAGCGGACCGGAGAAGACCCAGTACTTC | CASSGPEKTQYF
TRBJ2-2 | TRBV7-9 | - | many | TGTGCCACCGTACCCTCTGTTACGAACACCGGGGAGCTGTTTTTT | CATVPSVTNTGELFF
TRBJ1-1 | TRBV11-1 | - | once | TGTGCCAGCAGCTTAGCCGCCACGAACACTGAAGCTTTCTTT | CASSLAATNTEAFF
TRBJ2-1 | TRBV6-2/TRBV6-3 | - | few | TGTGCCAGTAACCTAGCGCCCTACAATGAGCAGTTCTTC | CASNLAPYNEQFF
TRBJ1-1 | TRBV2 | - | many | TGTGCCAGCAGTGGCAAAGAGAACACTGAAGCTTTCTTT | CASSGKENTEAFF
TRBJ2-2 | TRBV5-1 | TRBD1 | - | TGCGCCAGCAGCTTGGGGTGGACAGGGGTAACCGGGGAGCTGTTTTTT | CASSLGWTGVTGELFF
TRBJ1-5 | TRBV5-5 | - | many | TGTGCCAGCAGCTTGGGTGAAAGGGGTGCTGGATTTCAAGCCCAGCATTTT | CASSLGERGAGFQAQHF
TRBJ1-4 | TRBV2 | TRBD1 | many | TGTGCCAGCAGGGAGACCAGGGGGCGTACTGAAAAACTGTTTTTT | CASRETRGRTEKLFF
TRBJ2-7 | TRBV20-1 | - | many | TGCAGTGCTAAAACCCTGGGGACATCGGGCGAGCAGTACTTC | CSAKTLGTSGEQYF
TRBJ2-2 | TRBV7-3 | TRBD2 | many | TGTGCCAGCAGCTTAAGCCCGGGGGCTAGCGGGACCGGGGAGCTGTTTTTT | CASSLSPGASGTGELFF
TRBJ2-3 | TRBV11-3 | - | - | TGTGCCAACAGCTTGCGAAGCAGAGATACGCAGTATTTT | CANSLRSRDTQYF
TRBJ1-3 | TRBV7-6 | - | - | TGTGCCAGCAGCTTAGGTGAACGGGTTTACTCTGGAAACACCATATATTTT | CASSLGERVYSGNTIYF